The clone carrying this TCR beta chain was picked up many times. Its antigen is still unknown. This sample is drawn from a study of post-analysis software for immune sequencing data. Points from the study as a whole: Significantly lower normalized Chao1 diversity was seen in multiple sclerosis patients than in controls. Patients used about five TRBV segments, including TRBV5-6, TRBV5-1 and TRBV20-1, more often than controls.

Unique molecular identifiers were present in the TCR beta cDNA libraries. MiXCR, applied by TCRdb to the PCR reads, yields one record per CDR3 protein. The sample gives about 820,000 distinct CDR3 sequences, approximately 57% of which show up once; 4.6% is in the top ten. Germline V gene sequence: CDR1 SGHVS, CDR2 FQNEAQ. There are 15 residues in the CDR3. V was clipped by 5 bases and J by 6 bases; unmatched bases: 12. The V gene is TRBV7-8, the J gene TRBJ2-7; TRBD1 aligns across 8 bases. The receptor's source is a girl aged 10-17 years with multiple sclerosis. Sequencing was carried out using blood. The CDR3 bases are TGTGCCAGCAGCCTACAGGGGGGTGCGGTGAGCGAGCAGTACTTC. Its translation: CASSLQGGAVSEQYF.